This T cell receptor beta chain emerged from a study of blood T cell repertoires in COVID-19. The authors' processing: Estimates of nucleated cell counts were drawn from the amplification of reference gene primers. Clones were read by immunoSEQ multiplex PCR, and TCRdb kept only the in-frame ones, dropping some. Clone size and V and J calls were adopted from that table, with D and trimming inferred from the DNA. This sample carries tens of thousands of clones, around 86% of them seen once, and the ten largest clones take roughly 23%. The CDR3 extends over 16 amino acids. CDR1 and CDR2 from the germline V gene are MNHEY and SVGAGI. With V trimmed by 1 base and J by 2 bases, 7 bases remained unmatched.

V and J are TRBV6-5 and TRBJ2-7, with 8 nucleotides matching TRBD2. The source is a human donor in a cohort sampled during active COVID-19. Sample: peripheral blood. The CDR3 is CASSYFGAGGTYEQYF. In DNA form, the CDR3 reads TGTGCCAGCAGTTACTTTGGGGCGGGGGGAACCTACGAGCAGTACTTC.